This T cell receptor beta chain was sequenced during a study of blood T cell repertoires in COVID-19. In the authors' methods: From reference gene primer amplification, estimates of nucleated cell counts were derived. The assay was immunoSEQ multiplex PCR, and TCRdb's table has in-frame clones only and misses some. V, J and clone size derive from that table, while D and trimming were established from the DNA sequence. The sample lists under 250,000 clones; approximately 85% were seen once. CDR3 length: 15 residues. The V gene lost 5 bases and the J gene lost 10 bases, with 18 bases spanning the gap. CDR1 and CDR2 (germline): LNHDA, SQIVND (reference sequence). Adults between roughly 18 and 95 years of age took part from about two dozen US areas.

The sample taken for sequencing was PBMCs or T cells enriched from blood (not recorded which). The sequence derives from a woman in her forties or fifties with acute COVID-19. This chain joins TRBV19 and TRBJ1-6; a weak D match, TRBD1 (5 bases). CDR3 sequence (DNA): TGTGCCAGTAGTCCCCGGGGAGGGGTTGGATCACCCCTCCACTTT. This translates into CASSPRGGVGSPLHF.